These 13 T cell receptor beta chains were all obtained from the same sample, sequenced in a study of shared clonotypes between healthy human individuals. Sequencing used immunoSEQ multiplex PCR; TCRdb keeps in-frame clones, though not all of them. The sample lists approximately 2,300,000 clones, 85% to 95% occurring once. The sequencing input was naive CD4+ T cells from PBMCs. Documented subset: CD45RA+ positively selected. The receptors were sampled from a young man in good health. Some clones in this sample may be carry-over from other donors' samples.

J is TRBJ2-1 and V is TRBV7-3, with D possibly matching TRBD2 (6 bases). Deletions cut 5 bases from V and 10 bases from J, with 18 bases between. This CDR3 has 14 residues. The germline CDR1 and CDR2 sequences are SGHTA and FQGTGA. The CDR3 DNA reads TGTGCCAGCAGCCCCCCTAGCGCGCTGGGCGAGCAGTTCTTC. As protein: CASSPPSALGEQFF.

V and J are TRBV10-2 and TRBJ2-1, with TRBD2 matching over 8 bases. The CDR3 consists of 15 residues. Unmatched junction bases numbered 13, after V lost 7 bases and J lost 8 bases. Germline-derived CDR1 and CDR2 are WSHSY and SAAADI. The CDR3 loop is CASKLTSGSDHEQFF. CDR3 DNA sequence: TGCGCCAGCAAACTAACGAGCGGGAGTGACCATGAGCAGTTCTTC.

This chain links TRBV4-1 with TRBJ2-1; 7 bases align to TRBD1. V dropped 1 base and J dropped 4; count of bases not matched to a gene: 7. Germline CDR1 and CDR2: MGHRA and YSYEKL. The CDR3 totals 16 residues. Written as DNA, the CDR3 is TGCGCCAGCAGCCAAGTTGGGACAGCCGCATACAATGAGCAGTTCTTC. Protein sequence: CASSQVGTAAYNEQFF.

The V and J genes are TRBV28 and TRBJ2-3; 8 bases are a match to TRBD2. The CDR3 has 16 residues. J was trimmed by 5 bases and V by 4 bases; bases with no gene match: 11. Per germline, CDR1 MDHEN and CDR2 SYDVKM. The CDR3 DNA sequence: TGTGCCAGCAGTTCGTGGACGACTAGCGTAGGAGATACGCAGTATTTT. This translates into CASSSWTTSVGDTQYF.

In regard to this clone: Other nucleotide sequences from this sample produce the same CDR3. The chain joins TRBV18 to TRBJ1-2; maybe TRBD1 (5 bases). This CDR3 is 14 amino acids long. The germline CDR1 and CDR2 sequences are KGHSH and LQKENI. The germline V and J ends were trimmed by 0 bases and 4 bases, with 9 bases remaining between them. CDR3 sequence: CASSPPGRVYGYTF. In DNA form, the CDR3 reads TGTGCCAGCTCACCACCGGGCAGGGTCTATGGCTACACCTTC. Using reference TRBV18 and TRBJ1-2 for the parts outside the CDR3, the full variable domain is NAGVMQNPRHLVRRRGQEARLRCSPMKGHSHVYWYRQLPEEGLKFMVYLQKENIIDESGMPKERFSAEFPKEGPSILRIQQVVRGDSAAYFCASSPPGRVYGYTFGSGTRLTVV.

The rearrangement joins TRBV7-2 to TRBJ2-1; 10 bases agree with TRBD2. CDR3 size: 15 residues. Germline lookup yields CDR1 SGHTA and CDR2 FQGNSA. V lost 8 bases, J lost 7 bases, and 11 bases stayed unmatched. CDR3 nucleotides: TGTGCCAGCGTGGATGGACTAGCGGCTTCAAATGAGCAGTTCTTC. Encoded protein: CASVDGLAASNEQFF.

This sequence joins TRBV18 and TRBJ1-4; 7 bases line up with TRBD1. In germline, CDR1 is KGHSH, CDR2 LQKENI. This CDR3 comprises 16 residues. V was pared by 4 bases and J by 0 bases, with 5 bases of the junction left unmatched. In nucleotides, the CDR3 is TGTGCCAGCTCACAGGGACAGCCTGCAACTAATGAAAAACTGTTTTTT. Amino acid sequence: CASSQGQPATNEKLFF.

The chain carries TRBV6-5 and TRBJ2-2; no clear D. The CDR3 consists of 13 residues. The germline V gene has CDR1 MNHEY and CDR2 SVGAGI. V was trimmed by 2 bases and J by 7 bases, leaving 8 bases between them. The DNA of the CDR3 is TGTGCCAGCAGTTACCCCCCCATCGGGGAGCTGTTTTTT. Encoded protein: CASSYPPIGELFF.

The chain has TRBV19 and TRBJ2-7; 7 bases map to TRBD1. The CDR3 sequence is 14 residues long. The V and J ends lost 4 bases and 1 base, in that order; junction bases with no gene match: 4. Per the germline V gene, CDR1 is LNHDA and CDR2 is SQIVND (reference sequence). The DNA for the CDR3 is TGTGCCAGTAGTACCCAGGGACAGTCCTACGAGCAGTACTTC. Its protein product is CASSTQGQSYEQYF.

The chain recombines TRBV28 with TRBJ2-3; 12 bases match TRBD1. The CDR3 sequence is 16 residues long. Germline CDR1 and CDR2: MDHEN and SYDVKM. Trimming at V came to 7 bases and at J to 4 bases, leaving 9 bases not matched to a gene. DNA for the CDR3: TGTGCCAGCACCCCGTCGGGGACAGGGGGCCCAGATACGCAGTATTTT. Its protein product is CASTPSGTGGPDTQYF.

V is TRBV6-1 and J is TRBJ1-4; TRBD1 agrees at 7 bases. Germline V gene lookup returns CDR1 MNHNS and CDR2 SASEGT. This CDR3 has 13 amino acids. Trimming removed 8 bases from V and 8 bases from J; junction bases left unmatched: 8. CDR3 loop: CASGWAGGEKLFF. The CDR3 coding sequence is TGTGCCAGCGGTTGGGCAGGGGGGGAAAAACTGTTTTTT.

Only one count was recorded for this clone. The V call is TRBV5-1, the J call TRBJ2-1; TRBD1 matches at 7 bases. This CDR3 is 15 amino acids long. Germline V gene lookup returns CDR1 SGHRS and CDR2 YFSETQ. The J segment lost 5 bases and the V segment lost 2 bases, leaving 7 bases of the junction unmatched. CDR3 region: CASSLEGAKNNEQFF. The CDR3 DNA is TGCGCCAGCAGCTTAGAGGGGGCCAAAAACAATGAGCAGTTCTTC.

The chain couples TRBV9 to TRBJ2-1; D gene uncertain. This CDR3 region has 14 residues. V dropped 0 bases and J dropped 0 bases, with 4 bases sitting between them. Germline V CDR1 and CDR2: SGDLS, YYNGEE. In DNA, the CDR3 is TGTGCCAGCAGCGTAGACCCCTCCTACAATGAGCAGTTCTTC. Its protein product is CASSVDPSYNEQFF.